Sequencing of this TCR beta chain was carried out in a study of monozygotic twins with cystic fibrosis. Study-wide points: Unrelated CF individuals shared fewer identical clonotypes than monozygotic CF twins. Median Simpson clonality of approximately 0.0088 suggested naive T cells predominated.

On this clone: Its antigen is as yet unknown.

Produced via immunoSEQ multiplex PCR; TCRdb's table is partial and in-frame only. Altogether roughly 26,000 clones are present, about nine tenths being singletons, with the ten largest covering approximately 0.5%. V was pared by 5 bases and J by 3 bases, with 10 bases between. From germline, CDR1 is SGHTA and CDR2 FQGNSA. CDR3 size: 13 residues. This receptor was taken from a girl aged 2 to 9 with cystic fibrosis. The sample taken for sequencing was blood. The chain combines TRBV7-2 with TRBJ1-2, with D unresolved. The CDR3 coding sequence is TGTGCCAGCAGCCGTGAAGGACACTATGGCTACACCTTC. Amino acid sequence: CASSREGHYGYTF.